The clone carrying this T cell receptor beta chain has a count of ten or more. The antigen remains unidentified. The data were taken from a study of identical twins. Each cDNA held unique molecular identifiers, and template switching gave it a universal primer site. A single record per CDR3 protein comes from TCRdb applying MiXCR to the 5' RACE reads. The data hold 210,000 or so distinct CDR3 sequences, with 7.5% observed a single time. The CDR3 sequence is 17 residues long. The germline gives CDR1 DFQATT, CDR2 SNEGSKA (reference sequence). V trimming: 5 bases; J trimming: 0 bases; junction bases outside the gene matches: 7. Whole-study findings and limits: Out-of-frame TCR alpha sharing observed in monozygotic twins exceeded model estimates. Insertions were reduced in abundant cord blood beta clonotypes but not in memory repertoires.

These sequences were also reported in another study, on yellow fever vaccine responses in identical twins.

The sequence derives from a woman aged 18-29 years in good health. Source material: memory (CD45RO+) T cells sorted from blood. The rearrangement links TRBV20-1 to TRBJ2-1; 13 bases match TRBD2. The CDR3 nucleotides are TGCAGTGCTGGGACTAGCGGGACTGCACGCTCCTACAATGAGCAGTTCTTC. Protein sequence: CSAGTSGTARSYNEQFF.